These 32 T cell receptor beta chains originate from one sample sequenced in a study of vaccination effects on CD4 cells after COVID-19. Antigen-specific CD4+ T cells were first expanded with viral peptide pools by the ViraFEST assay and only then sequenced. Scientists isolated CD4+ T cells after a roughly nine-day culture period ended. Two doses of BNT162b2 or mRNA-1273 vaccine were administered to participants. No antigen has been assigned to these receptors. TCRdb's table, derived via immunoSEQ multiplex PCR, lists solely in-frame clones and lacks some. The sample lists roughly 70,000 clones, about 80% seen once, with 0.75% to 1% in the top ten. The input for sequencing was CD4+ T cells from PBMCs cultured with HCoV-OC43 spike peptides, taken after COVID-19 vaccination. Subset indicated: HCoV-OC43 spike overlapping peptide pool stimulation. These receptors all stem from a human donor who received a COVID-19 vaccine.

CDR3 amino acids: CATSRGLFNTEAFF. The CDR3 DNA follows: TGTGCCACCAGCAGGGGACTTTTCAACACTGAAGCTTTCTTT. The rearrangement uses TRBV15 and TRBJ1-1; D possibly corresponds to TRBD1 (5 bases). The CDR3 has 14 amino acids. CDR1 and CDR2 (germline): LNHNV, YYDKDF (reference sequence). V lost 3 bases and J lost 2, with 10 bases in between.

The chain links TRBV28 to TRBJ1-6; D remains ambiguous. V gave up 6 bases and J gave up 1 base, with 7 bases separating them. The CDR3 is 14 amino acids. Germline CDR1 and CDR2: MDHEN and SYDVKM. The CDR3 loop reads CASREGSYNSPLHF. The CDR3 coding sequence is TGTGCCAGCAGGGAGGGATCCTATAATTCACCCCTCCACTTT.

A remark on this clone: Other DNA sequences within the sample encode an identical CDR3. The chain combines TRBV24-1 with TRBJ2-1; TRBD1 agrees at 10 bases. The CDR3 runs to 16 residues. J lost 3 bases, V lost 3 bases, and 4 bases had no gene match. Germline V CDR1 and CDR2: KGHDR, SFDVKD. CDR3: CATSDPTGGSYNEQFF. For the CDR3, the DNA is TGTGCCACCAGTGATCCGACAGGGGGCAGCTACAATGAGCAGTTCTTC.

This rearrangement joins TRBV5-1 to TRBJ2-5; TRBD2 matches at 11 bases. Looked up from germline, CDR1 is SGHRS and CDR2 is YFSETQ. V lost 0 bases to trimming and J lost 2 bases; unmatched junction nucleotides: 3. This CDR3 is built from 16 residues. CDR3 in DNA: TGCGCCAGCAGCTTGGGGACTAGCGGGCAGCAAGAGACCCAGTACTTC. Protein sequence: CASSLGTSGQQETQYF.

The count of this clone is one. V and J are TRBV30 and TRBJ2-3; 7 nucleotides match TRBD1. There are 12 residues in the CDR3. Germline CDR1 and CDR2: GTSNPN and SVGIG (reference sequence). Germline trimming cut 7 bases from V and 6 bases from J; bases unmatched to any gene: 7. The CDR3 sequence: CAYRQGWDTQYF. CDR3 DNA: TGTGCCTACAGACAGGGATGGGATACGCAGTATTTT.

The rearrangement links TRBV5-4 to TRBJ1-2; no clear D gene. V dropped 0 bases and J dropped 2 bases, with 5 bases sitting between them. CDR3 size: 13 residues. CDR1 SGHNT and CDR2 YYREEE come from the germline V gene (reference sequence). The CDR3: CASSLETNYGYTF. In DNA form, the CDR3 reads TGTGCCAGCAGCTTGGAAACAAACTATGGCTACACCTTC.

V gene TRBV9 combines with J gene TRBJ2-3; 13 positions agree with TRBD2. The CDR3 spans 17 residues. The germline V gene has CDR1 SGDLS and CDR2 YYNGEE. J was trimmed by 0 bases and V by 2 bases; bases with no gene match: 3. CDR3 nucleotides: TGTGCCAGCAGCGTTTCACTAGCGGGGGGGAGCACAGATACGCAGTATTTT. Encoded protein: CASSVSLAGGSTDTQYF.

The rearrangement links TRBV28 to TRBJ1-5, with TRBD1 as a possible D gene (5 bases). The CDR3 spans 15 residues. Looked up from germline, CDR1 is MDHEN and CDR2 is SYDVKM. The V end was cut by 8 bases, the J end by 9 bases, with 23 bases between. The CDR3 sequence is CASRYRDRPGLPQHF. DNA of the CDR3: TGTGCCAGCCGATACCGGGACCGTCCTGGGTTGCCCCAGCATTTT.

This chain connects TRBV2 to TRBJ1-2; D remains ambiguous. V gave up 6 bases and J gave up 0 bases, with 11 bases separating them. In germline, CDR1 is SNHLY, CDR2 FYNNEI. The CDR3 is 14 amino acids. The CDR3 loop is CASSGDRSNYGYTF. The CDR3 DNA sequence: TGTGCCAGCAGCGGAGACCGATCTAACTATGGCTACACCTTC.

The V gene is TRBV25-1, the J gene TRBJ2-2; D is perhaps TRBD1 (6 bases). The CDR3 is 15 amino acids. V gave up 5 bases and J gave up 4 bases, with 14 bases separating them. Germline assignment: CDR1 MGHDK and CDR2 SYGVNS. CDR3: CASSPPQGGTGELFF. In nucleotides, the CDR3 is TGTGCCAGCAGTCCCCCACAGGGTGGCACCGGGGAGCTGTTTTTT.

The genes are TRBV27 and TRBJ2-3, with unresolved D. Per the germline V gene, CDR1 is MNHEY and CDR2 is SMNVEV (reference sequence). This CDR3 region has 14 residues. V was clipped by 4 bases and J by 4 bases, with 12 bases between them. CDR3 DNA sequence: TGTGCCAGCAGTTCCCCTACCGGCGCAGATACGCAGTATTTT. Its protein product is CASSSPTGADTQYF.

This chain links TRBV19 with TRBJ2-5; 7 bases are shared with TRBD2. Germline loops: CDR1 LNHDA, CDR2 SQIVND (reference sequence). V gave up 3 bases and J gave up 4 bases; unmatched junction bases: 5. The CDR3 has 14 amino acids. The CDR3 loop reads CASSIVGGSETQYF. DNA of the CDR3: TGTGCCAGTAGTATCGTGGGGGGGTCAGAGACCCAGTACTTC.

J is TRBJ1-3 and V is TRBV5-1; D unclear. The ends were cut back, 3 bases at V and 0 bases at J, with 10 bases in the middle. This CDR3 spans 15 amino acids. CDR1 is SGHRS and CDR2 is YFSETQ in the germline V gene. The CDR3 region is CASSSDGNSGNTIYF. The CDR3 DNA reads TGCGCCAGCAGCTCAGACGGAAACTCTGGAAACACCATATATTTT.

Concerning this clone: This sample includes further DNA sequences coding for the same CDR3. The CDR3 nucleotides are TGTGCCAGCAGCGTCGGACAGGGGAACTATGGCTACACCTTC. Amino acid sequence: CASSVGQGNYGYTF. The chain is built from TRBV9 and TRBJ1-2; 9 bases agree with TRBD1. Germline CDR1 is SGDLS and CDR2 is YYNGEE. The CDR3 consists of 14 residues. V shed 2 bases and J 2 bases; nucleotides not matched to a gene: 1.

V is TRBV7-3 and J is TRBJ1-6; D may be TRBD1 (6 bases). CDR3 length: 13 amino acids. V was trimmed by 5 bases and J by 8 bases, leaving 10 bases between them. In germline, CDR1 is SGHTA, CDR2 FQGTGA. The CDR3 region is CASSEYRDSPLHF. CDR3 sequence (DNA): TGTGCCAGCAGCGAATACAGGGATTCACCCCTCCACTTT.

This clone was seen a handful of times. The V gene is TRBV7-9, the J gene TRBJ1-2; D gene ambiguous. The CDR3 has 13 residues. The V gene's germline CDR1 is SEHNR and CDR2 FQNEAQ (reference sequence). Trimming cost V 2 bases and J 2 bases, with 6 bases left between them. CDR3 residues: CASSLSDNYGYTF. The CDR3 DNA is TGTGCCAGCAGCTTAAGTGACAACTATGGCTACACCTTC.

This chain's CDR3 is CASGPGGSFTDTQYF. The CDR3 DNA reads TGTGCTAGTGGTCCCGGGGGCAGTTTTACAGATACGCAGTATTTT. The rearrangement links TRBV12-5 to TRBJ2-3; D tentatively fits TRBD1 or TRBD2 (6 bases each). CDR1 and CDR2 (germline): LGHNT, FRNRAP. With 5 bases removed from V and 3 bases from J, the gap between germline ends came to 15 bases. The CDR3 is made up of 15 amino acids.

The rearrangement joins TRBV19 to TRBJ2-5, with D possibly matching TRBD1 (5 bases). Trimming left V 5 bases short and J 7 bases short, with 20 bases between. CDR3 length equals 15 residues. The germline CDR1 and CDR2 sequences are LNHDA and SQIVND (reference sequence). CDR3 sequence: CASSSTVTPWGTQYF. The CDR3 DNA is TGTGCCAGTAGTTCGACAGTTACACCCTGGGGGACCCAGTACTTC.

The chain links TRBV6-1 to TRBJ1-2; the D gene is possibly TRBD1 (5 bases). Trimming removed 1 base at V and 4 bases at J, with 16 bases between. The CDR3 spans 16 residues. Per the germline V gene, CDR1 is MNHNS and CDR2 is SASEGT. The CDR3 DNA sequence: TGTGCCAGCAGTGAAGTGCCCGGGGCGCAAGGCTATGGCTACACCTTC. Amino acids: CASSEVPGAQGYGYTF.

The V and J genes are TRBV18 and TRBJ1-4, with TRBD1 as a possible D gene (6 bases). Trimming removed 5 bases from V and 5 bases from J, with 12 bases in between. The CDR3 has 14 residues. From germline, CDR1 is KGHSH and CDR2 LQKENI. The CDR3 nucleotides read TGTGCCAGCTCAGGACGGGACAAGAATGAAAAACTGTTTTTT. It is translated as CASSGRDKNEKLFF.

The V gene is TRBV10-3, the J gene TRBJ2-7; TRBD1 might be the D (6 bases). Germline lookup yields CDR1 ENHRY and CDR2 SYGVKD. This CDR3 is built from 13 residues. V lost 1 base to trimming and J lost 6 bases, with 10 bases between them. CDR3 nucleotide sequence: TGTGCCATCAGTGAGTGGTTGGGGGCCGAGCAGTACGTC. This gives the protein CAISEWLGAEQYV.

This clone occurred once. J is TRBJ2-5 and V is TRBV27; D not resolved. V was trimmed by 1 base and J by 5 bases, leaving 14 bases between them. The CDR3 is 15 amino acids. Germline lookup yields CDR1 MNHEY and CDR2 SMNVEV (reference sequence). The CDR3 reads CASSLFPLSPETQYF. In DNA form, the CDR3 reads TGTGCCAGCAGTTTATTTCCCTTAAGTCCTGAGACCCAGTACTTC.

The rearrangement links TRBV19 to TRBJ1-2, with 7 positions matching TRBD1. The CDR3 loop spans 16 amino acids. J was trimmed by 2 bases and V by 7 bases; bases with no gene match: 13. CDR1 and CDR2 (germline): LNHDA, SQIVND (reference sequence). This CDR3 is CASKRFLTGRNYGYTF. CDR3 DNA sequence: TGTGCCAGTAAGCGCTTTTTGACAGGGCGAAACTATGGCTACACCTTC.

This clone was recorded a few times. This sequence joins TRBV2 and TRBJ1-4; D is undetermined. V was cut by 2 bases and J by 10 bases, with 2 bases left in between. Germline CDR1 and CDR2: SNHLY and FYNNEI. The CDR3 spans 10 residues. CDR3 DNA: TGTGCCAGCAGTGAATCAAAACTGTTTTTT. It codes for CASSESKLFF.

This clone was found once. V gene TRBV7-9 combines with J gene TRBJ2-2; 10 nucleotides agree with TRBD2. The CDR3 extends over 14 amino acids. V lost 5 bases, J lost 7 bases, and 4 bases stayed unmatched. Per germline, CDR1 SEHNR and CDR2 FQNEAQ (reference sequence). The CDR3 loop is CASSPGTSVGELFF. CDR3 coding DNA: TGTGCCAGCAGCCCCGGGACTAGCGTCGGGGAGCTGTTTTTT.

V and J are TRBV25-1 and TRBJ1-3; D gene ambiguous. The germline gives CDR1 MGHDK, CDR2 SYGVNS. The CDR3 sequence is 15 residues long. The ends were cut back, 3 bases at V and 0 bases at J, with 9 bases in the middle. The CDR3 coding sequence is TGTGCCAGCAGTGATGCCAGAAGCTCTGGAAACACCATATATTTT. It codes for CASSDARSSGNTIYF.

This chain joins TRBV6-1 and TRBJ1-1; TRBD1 might be the D (5 bases). The CDR3 is 14 residues long. With 3 bases removed from V and 1 base from J, the gap between germline ends came to 9 bases. CDR1 MNHNS and CDR2 SASEGT come from the germline V gene. CDR3: CASSDLQGNTEAFF. CDR3 DNA sequence: TGTGCCAGCAGTGATCTGCAGGGGAACACTGAAGCTTTCTTT.

The rearrangement links TRBV7-2 to TRBJ2-5, with TRBD2 matching 10 bases. The germline CDR1 and CDR2 sequences are SGHTA and FQGNSA. The CDR3 is 18 residues long. With 5 bases clipped from V and 9 bases from J, the junction kept 21 bases outside the gene matches. CDR3 region: CASSPGEAGGPPRGSQYF. The DNA of the CDR3 is TGTGCCAGCAGCCCCGGGGAAGCGGGGGGGCCCCCCCGCGGGTCCCAGTACTTC.

This clone was seen a single time. This sequence joins TRBV6-4 and TRBJ1-1; a possible D gene is TRBD1 (5 bases). The germline V gene has CDR1 MRHNA and CDR2 SNTAGT. This CDR3 region has 14 residues. Deletions cut 2 bases from V and 9 bases from J, with 16 bases between. CDR3 DNA sequence: TGTGCCAGCAGTGACGAGCCAGGGCAGACAAAAGCTTTCTTT. Translating it yields CASSDEPGQTKAFF.

The rearrangement uses TRBV7-9 and TRBJ1-2; 11 bases line up with TRBD1. In germline, CDR1 is SEHNR, CDR2 FQNEAQ (reference sequence). The CDR3 extends over 16 amino acids. The ends lost 5 bases at V and 6 bases at J; junction bases unmatched: 11. The CDR3 DNA reads as TGTGCCAGCAGCCTCCCACTAGGACAGGGGGCTAATGGCTACACCTTC. It codes for CASSLPLGQGANGYTF. The whole variable domain, remainder taken from reference TRBV7-9 and TRBJ1-2, is DTGVSQNPRHKITKRGQNVTFRCDPISEHNRLYWYRQTLGQGPEFLTYFQNEAQLEKSRLLSDRFSAERPKGSFSTLEIQRTEQGDSAMYLCASSLPLGQGANGYTFGSGTRLTVV.

The chain combines TRBV10-1 with TRBJ2-3; 8 bases match TRBD2. V shed 4 bases, J shed 2 bases, and the junction held 17 bases outside the gene matches. Germline V gives CDR1 WNHNN, CDR2 SYGVQD (reference sequence). The CDR3 sequence is 19 residues long. CDR3 sequence (DNA): TGCGCCAGCAGTGCCCCCCGGGTAACAGCGGGGGCTTTCACAGATACGCAGTATTTT. This gives the protein CASSAPRVTAGAFTDTQYF.

There are a few counts of this clone. J is TRBJ1-1 and V is TRBV19; the D gene is possibly TRBD1 (6 bases). Germline values: CDR1 LNHDA, CDR2 SQIVND (reference sequence). V lost 7 bases and J 0 bases, leaving 12 bases between the germline ends. The CDR3 consists of 14 residues. The CDR3, as DNA: TGTGCCAGTACCATGGAGGGGGTGAACACTGAAGCTTTCTTT. It encodes CASTMEGVNTEAFF.